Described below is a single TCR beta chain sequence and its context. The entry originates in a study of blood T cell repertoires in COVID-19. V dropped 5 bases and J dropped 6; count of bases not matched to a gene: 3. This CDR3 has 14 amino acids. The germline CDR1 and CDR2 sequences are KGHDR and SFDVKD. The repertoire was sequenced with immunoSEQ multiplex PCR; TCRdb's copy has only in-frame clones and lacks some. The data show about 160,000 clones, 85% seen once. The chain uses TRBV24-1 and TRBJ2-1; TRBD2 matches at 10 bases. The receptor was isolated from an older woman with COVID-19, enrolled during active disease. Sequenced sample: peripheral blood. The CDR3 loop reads CATSASGRLNEQFF. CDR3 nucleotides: TGTGCCACCAGTGCTAGCGGGAGACTCAATGAGCAGTTCTTC.